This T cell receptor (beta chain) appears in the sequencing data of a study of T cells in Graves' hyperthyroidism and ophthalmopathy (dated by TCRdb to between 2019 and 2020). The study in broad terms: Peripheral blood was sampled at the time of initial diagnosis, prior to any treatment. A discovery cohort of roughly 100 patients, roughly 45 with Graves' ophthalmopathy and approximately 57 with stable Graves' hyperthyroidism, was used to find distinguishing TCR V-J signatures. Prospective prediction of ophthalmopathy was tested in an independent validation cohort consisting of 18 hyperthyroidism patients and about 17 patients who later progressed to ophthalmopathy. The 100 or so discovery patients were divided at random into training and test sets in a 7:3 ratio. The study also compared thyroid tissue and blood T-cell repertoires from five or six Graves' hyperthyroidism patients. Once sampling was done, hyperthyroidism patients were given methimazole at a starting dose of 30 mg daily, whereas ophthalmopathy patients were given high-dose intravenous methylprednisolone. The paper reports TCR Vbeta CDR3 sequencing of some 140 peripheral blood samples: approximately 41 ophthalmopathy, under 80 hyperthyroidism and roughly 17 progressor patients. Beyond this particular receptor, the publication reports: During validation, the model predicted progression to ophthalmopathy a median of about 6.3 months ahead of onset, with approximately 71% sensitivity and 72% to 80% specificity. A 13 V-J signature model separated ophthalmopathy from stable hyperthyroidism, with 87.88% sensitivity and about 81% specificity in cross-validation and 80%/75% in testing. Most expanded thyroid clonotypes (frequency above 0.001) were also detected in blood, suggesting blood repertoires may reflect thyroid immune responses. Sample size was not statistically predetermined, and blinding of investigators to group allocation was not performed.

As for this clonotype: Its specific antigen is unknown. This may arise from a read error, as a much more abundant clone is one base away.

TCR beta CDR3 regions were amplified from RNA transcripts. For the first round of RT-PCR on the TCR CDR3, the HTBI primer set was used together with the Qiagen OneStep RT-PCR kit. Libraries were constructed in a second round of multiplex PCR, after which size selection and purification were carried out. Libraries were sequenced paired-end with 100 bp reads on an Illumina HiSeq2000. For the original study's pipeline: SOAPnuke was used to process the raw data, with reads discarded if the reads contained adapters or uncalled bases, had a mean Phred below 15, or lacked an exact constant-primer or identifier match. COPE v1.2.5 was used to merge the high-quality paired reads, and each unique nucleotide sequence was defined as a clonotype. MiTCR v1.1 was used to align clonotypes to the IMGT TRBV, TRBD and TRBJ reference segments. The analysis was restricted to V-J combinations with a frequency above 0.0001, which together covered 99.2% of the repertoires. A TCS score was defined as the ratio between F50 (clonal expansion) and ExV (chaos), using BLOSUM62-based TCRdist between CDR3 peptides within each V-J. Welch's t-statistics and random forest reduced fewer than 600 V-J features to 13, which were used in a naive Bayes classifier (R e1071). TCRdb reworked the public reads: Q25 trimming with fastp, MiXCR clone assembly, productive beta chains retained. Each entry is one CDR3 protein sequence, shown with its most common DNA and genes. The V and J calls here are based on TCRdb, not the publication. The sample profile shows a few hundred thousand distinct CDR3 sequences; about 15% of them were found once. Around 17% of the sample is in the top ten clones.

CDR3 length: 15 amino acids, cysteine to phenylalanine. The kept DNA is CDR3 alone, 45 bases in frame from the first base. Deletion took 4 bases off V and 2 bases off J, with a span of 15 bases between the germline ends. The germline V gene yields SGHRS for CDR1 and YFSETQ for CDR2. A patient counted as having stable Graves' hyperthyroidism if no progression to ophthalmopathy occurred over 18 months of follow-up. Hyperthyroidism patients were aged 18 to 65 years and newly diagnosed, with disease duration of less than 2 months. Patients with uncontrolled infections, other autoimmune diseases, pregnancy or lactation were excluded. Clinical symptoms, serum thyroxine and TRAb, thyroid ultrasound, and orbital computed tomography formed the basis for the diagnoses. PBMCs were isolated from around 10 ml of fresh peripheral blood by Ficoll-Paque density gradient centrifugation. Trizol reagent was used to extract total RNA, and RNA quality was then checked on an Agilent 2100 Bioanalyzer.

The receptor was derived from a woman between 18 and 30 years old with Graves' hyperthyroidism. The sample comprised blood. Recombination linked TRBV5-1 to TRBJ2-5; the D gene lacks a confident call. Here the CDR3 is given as CASSLTTATQETQYF. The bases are TGCGCCAGCAGCCTGACAACGGCCACTCAAGAGACCCAGTACTTC.